The present entry profiles one TCR beta chain with its context. Its antigen is unknown. Germline CDR1 MDHEN, CDR2 SYDVKM. The CDR3 runs 15 residues. Trimming cost V 5 bases and J 3 bases, with 16 bases left between them. Use of 60 Vbeta and 13 Jbeta primers characterized the PCR. The protocol was immunoSEQ multiplex PCR, while the TCRdb copy is restricted to in-frame clones and leaves out a portion. The data contain approximately 210,000 clones, around 79% of them seen just once; the ten biggest clones take up roughly 1.5%. The sample is drawn from a study of cytomegalovirus exposure and HLA in healthy donors. Study-wide context: An earlier analysis found roughly 100 million unique TCR beta sequences from about 190 million T cells.

General study points: HLA alleles were associated with 18,000 or so TCR beta sequences in a later analysis at 0.05 false discovery rate. A highly shared variant cluster was judged a likely technical artifact. Data from an earlier analysis indicated that most TCR beta V segments were productive either about 87% or about 30% of the time.

The TCR was taken from a woman aged 50 to 60 in good health and CMV-seronegative. The sequenced sample was PBMCs. The J gene is TRBJ1-1, the V gene TRBV28, with a possible D match to TRBD1 (5 bases). This CDR3 is CASSRGGGPHTEAFF. CDR3 nucleotide sequence: TGTGCCAGCAGTCGCGGGGGTGGGCCTCACACTGAAGCTTTCTTT. The full variable domain, rest sourced from reference TRBV28 and TRBJ1-1, is DVKVTQSSRYLVKRTGEKVFLECVQDMDHENMFWYRQDPGLGLRLIYFSYDVKMKEKGDIPEGYSVSREKKERFSLILESASTNQTSMYLCASSRGGGPHTEAFFGQGTRLTVV.